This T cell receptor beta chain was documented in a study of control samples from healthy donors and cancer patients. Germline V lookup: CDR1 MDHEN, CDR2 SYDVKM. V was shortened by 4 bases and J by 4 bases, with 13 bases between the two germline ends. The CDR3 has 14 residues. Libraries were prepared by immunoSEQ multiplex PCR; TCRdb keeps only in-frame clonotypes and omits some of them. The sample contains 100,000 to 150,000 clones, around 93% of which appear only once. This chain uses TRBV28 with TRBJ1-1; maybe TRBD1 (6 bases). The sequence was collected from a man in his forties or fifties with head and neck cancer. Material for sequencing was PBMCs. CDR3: CASSSGGGITEAFF. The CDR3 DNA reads TGTGCCAGCAGTTCCGGAGGGGGGATCACTGAAGCTTTCTTT.